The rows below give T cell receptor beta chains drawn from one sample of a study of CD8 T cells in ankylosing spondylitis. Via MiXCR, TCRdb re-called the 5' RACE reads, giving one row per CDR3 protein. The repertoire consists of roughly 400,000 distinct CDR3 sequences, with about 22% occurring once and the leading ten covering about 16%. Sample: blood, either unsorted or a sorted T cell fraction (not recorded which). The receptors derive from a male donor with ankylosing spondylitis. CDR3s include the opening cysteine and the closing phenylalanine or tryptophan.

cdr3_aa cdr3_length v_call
CASSLFGRVEHTEAFF 16 TRBV27
CASSNPKDRGRGGYTEAFF 19 TRBV4-2
CASSPWRTGELFF 13 TRBV5-1
CASSLGGLGNQPQHF 15 TRBV12-3/TRBV12-4
CASSRDGGRDEQYF 14 TRBV5-1
CSAPDGLAESYEQYF 15 TRBV20-1
CASSLSLGEKLFF 13 TRBV7-8
CSASTSGSTDTQYF 14 TRBV20-1
CAWSVHPGGGRTLEQYF 17 TRBV30
CASSLGGTGGYNEQFF 16 TRBV5-4
CASSRDTSYGYTF 13 TRBV7-9
CASSQRIGLDEQFF 14 TRBV3-1
CSSHGDYKPDTQYF 14 TRBV20-1
CSARSPYVTGTEAFF 15 TRBV20-1
CASSLSRGADTQYF 14 TRBV28
CASSFGTGYPYEQYF 15 TRBV5-1
CASSPRLGGPVWGETQYF 18 TRBV2
CASSTGPGTSYEQYF 15 TRBV19
CASRLTSGSLTGELFF 16 TRBV12-3/TRBV12-4
CSASQRGSGETQYF 14 TRBV20-1
CASSLGSGRLETQYF 15 TRBV7-8
CASSRDRAYPEAFF 14 TRBV7-9
CASSYRGFTDTQYF 14 TRBV6-5
CAIAFGVRDGYTF 13 TRBV10-3
CASSDRGSQPQHF 13 TRBV6-1
CASSSSPGELFF 12 TRBV28
CAISDLRKGGVRGTQYF 17 TRBV10-3
CSALLPKPGSNEQFF 15 TRBV20-1
CASSAYGSYEQYF 13 TRBV28
CASSLLFATDTQYF 14 TRBV7-3
CASSLDRGNEQFF 13 TRBV5-1
CASSRDTSGWETQYF 15 TRBV6-1
CASSQVYEAGYGYTF 15 TRBV4-1
CASTPAGTGANVLTF 15 TRBV6-1
CSVASRRMGNTEAFF 15 TRBV29-1
CASRAWTSGSQPYEQYF 17 TRBV5-1
CSVQTGTVSRRELFF 15 TRBV20-1
CASSFRQGSPYNEQFF 16 TRBV5-1
CASTRTGAHEQFF 13 TRBV5-1
CASSYEDVTDTQYF 14 TRBV5-6
CASSRSGTARYEQYF 15 TRBV12-3/TRBV12-4
CSARASGAGELFF 13 TRBV20-1
CASSPGEGRYQPQHF 15 TRBV7-8
CASSRGTGYEQYF 13 TRBV18
CASSSGPYNEQFF 13 TRBV12-3/TRBV12-4
CSARRSSGMGVYNEQFF 17 TRBV20-1
CASSTGTGEGETQYF 15 TRBV9
CASSVAREAVEQYF 14 TRBV2